The subject of this entry is one T cell receptor (beta chain). Base qualities were left out, and no much larger clone turns up one base away. The germline V gene supplies CDR1 SGHVS and CDR2 FNYEAQ. V is clipped by 4 bases and J by 3 bases, and the sequence between their germline boundaries is 8 bases long. Its CDR3 holds 13 amino acids, cysteine through phenylalanine. Only CDR3 DNA is held: 39 bases, read in frame from base 1. Reading the label with the study, this specimen's treatment or condition is: live attenuated yellow fever vaccine strain. PBMCs were isolated from peripheral blood using a standard Ficoll-Paque protocol. Epitope-specific CD8 T cells were sorted using a dextramer loaded with the yellow fever NS4B epitope peptide, with anti-CD3 and anti-CD8 staining. TriZol was used to extract RNA from bulk PBMCs, from CD4 and CD8 fractions, and from dextramer-positive and dextramer-negative fractions.

Synthesis of TCR cDNA relied on 5'RACE template switching, a step that introduced a universal primer site along with unique molecular identifiers. cDNA synthesis was primed from both the TCR alpha and TCR beta constant segments. Library amplification involved two PCR steps, and the second step added sample barcodes and sequencing adapters. Libraries were sequenced on Illumina HiSeq 2500 (2x100 bp) or NovaSeq (2x150 bp). The original pipeline was this. MIGEC handled demultiplexing of reads and collapsing into UMI consensus sequences, while MiXCR performed V(D)J alignment. Using edgeR on replicate PBMC samples, clonotypes were called vaccine-responding if FDR was below 0.01 and the log2 fold change was above 5 up to day 15. Each bulk clonotype was labeled CD4 or CD8 based on which sequenced repertoire, CD4 or CD8, contained the clonotype at higher abundance. Clonotypes enriched at least 10-fold in dextramer-positive versus dextramer-negative fractions were classed as NS4B-specific, and CD4-biased clonotypes were left out. The public reads were reanalyzed by TCRdb: fastp trimming at Q25, MiXCR alignment, in-frame beta chains only. Each CDR3 protein gets just one entry, which takes the most common genes and DNA from the rows behind it. The V and J calls, along with clone size, are taken from TCRdb and not from the paper's own processing. The sample includes approximately 85,000 distinct CDR3 sequences, with about 14% observed a single time. Of the sample, approximately 25% is held by the ten largest clones.

These data come from a study of T cells after yellow fever vaccination (dated by TCRdb to about 2019). Looking at the study overall: Libraries from fractions with low cell numbers were prepared with the SMART-Seq v4 Ultra Low Input RNA kit. To track T-cell clones before and after primary and booster YFV17D yellow fever vaccination, bulk TCR alpha and beta repertoires were sequenced longitudinally. Two healthy male donors made up the cohort, one aged 18 to 30 years and the other aged 30 to 40 years. Blood samples were taken at several timepoints before and after primary and secondary immunization, and bulk PBMC replicates and cell subsets were isolated.

The investigation overall reported the following: Only a couple of donors were included in the study, so the extent to which the findings can be generalized is limited. Compared with the primary T-cell response, the secondary T-cell response was faster but weaker, reaching its peak on day 5 rather than on day 15. A small fraction of clonotypes showed up in both the CD4 and CD8 compartments, probably as a result of convergent recombination. Most clones expanded after primary vaccination (around 96% of CD4 and roughly 91% of CD8) were re-detected after the booster, suggesting that broad memory maintenance occurred. Computational filtering was needed because FACS-sorted repertoires could contain abundant contaminating clonotypes from the bulk population.

The sequence is built from TRBV7-6 and TRBJ2-3, with no D gene named confidently. This receptor was identified in a man aged 18 to 35 who received the YFV17D yellow fever vaccine. Sequencing was performed on CD8+ T cells not binding an NS4B(214-222) dextramer, sorted from PBMCs, taken roughly 23 days after the first yellow fever vaccination. The cell subset or site label here, explained by the study, means: NS4B epitope dextramer-negative CD8 T cells. CDR3 sequence: CASSWAETDTQYF. The nucleotides are TGTGCCAGCAGCTGGGCAGAAACAGATACGCAGTATTTT.